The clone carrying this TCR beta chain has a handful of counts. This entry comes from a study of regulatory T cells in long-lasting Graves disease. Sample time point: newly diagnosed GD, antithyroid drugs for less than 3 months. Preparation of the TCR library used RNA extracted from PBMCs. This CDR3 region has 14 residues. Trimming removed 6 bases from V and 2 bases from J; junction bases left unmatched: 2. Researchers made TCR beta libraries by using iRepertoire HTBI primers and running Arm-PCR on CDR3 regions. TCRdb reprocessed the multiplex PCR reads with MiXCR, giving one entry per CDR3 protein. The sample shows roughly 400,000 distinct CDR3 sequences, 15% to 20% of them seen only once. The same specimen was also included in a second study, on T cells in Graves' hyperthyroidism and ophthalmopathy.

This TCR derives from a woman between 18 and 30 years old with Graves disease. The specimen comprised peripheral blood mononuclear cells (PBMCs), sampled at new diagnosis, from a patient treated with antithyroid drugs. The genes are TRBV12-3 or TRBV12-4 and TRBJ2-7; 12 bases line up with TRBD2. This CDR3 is CASSRTSGAYEQYF. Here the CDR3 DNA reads TGTGCCAGCAGCCGGACTAGCGGGGCCTACGAGCAGTACTTC.